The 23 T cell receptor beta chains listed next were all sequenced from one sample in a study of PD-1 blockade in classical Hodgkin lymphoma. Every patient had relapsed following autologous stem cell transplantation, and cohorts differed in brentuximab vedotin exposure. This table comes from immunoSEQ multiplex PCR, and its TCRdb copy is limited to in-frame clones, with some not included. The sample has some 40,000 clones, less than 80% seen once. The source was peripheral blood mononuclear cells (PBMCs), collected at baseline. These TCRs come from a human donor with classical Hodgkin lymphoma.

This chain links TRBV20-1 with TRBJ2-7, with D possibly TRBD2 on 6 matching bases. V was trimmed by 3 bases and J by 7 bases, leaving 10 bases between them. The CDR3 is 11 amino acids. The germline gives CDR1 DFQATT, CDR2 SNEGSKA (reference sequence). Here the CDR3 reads CSASGRWEQYF. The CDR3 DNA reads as TGCAGTGCTAGTGGGAGGTGGGAGCAGTACTTC.

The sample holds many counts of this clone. Here the CDR3 DNA reads TGTGCCAGCAAGCACTCCGGGACAGGGCTCTACGAGCAGTACTTC. Translation: CASKHSGTGLYEQYF. The chain uses TRBV2 and TRBJ2-7; 9 bases line up with TRBD1. This CDR3 contains 15 residues. V dropped 7 bases and J dropped 3; count of bases not matched to a gene: 10. In germline, CDR1 is SNHLY, CDR2 FYNNEI.

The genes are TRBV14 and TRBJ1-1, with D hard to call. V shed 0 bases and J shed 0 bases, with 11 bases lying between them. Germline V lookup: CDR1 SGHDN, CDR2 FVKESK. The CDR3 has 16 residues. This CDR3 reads CASSQDSIHLNTEAFF. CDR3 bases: TGTGCCAGCAGCCAAGACAGCATCCACCTGAACACTGAAGCTTTCTTT.

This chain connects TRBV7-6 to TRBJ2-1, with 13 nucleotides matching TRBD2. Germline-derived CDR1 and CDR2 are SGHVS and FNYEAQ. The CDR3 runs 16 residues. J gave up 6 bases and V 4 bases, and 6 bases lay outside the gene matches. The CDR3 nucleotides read TGTGCCAGCAGCTCCACCGGGACTAGCGGGATCAATGAGCAGTTCTTC. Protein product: CASSSTGTSGINEQFF.

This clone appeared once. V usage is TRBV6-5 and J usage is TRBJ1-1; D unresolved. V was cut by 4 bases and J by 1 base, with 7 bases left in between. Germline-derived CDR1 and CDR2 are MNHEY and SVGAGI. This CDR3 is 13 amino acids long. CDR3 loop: CASSSVQNTEAFF. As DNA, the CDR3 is TGTGCCAGCAGTTCTGTACAGAACACTGAAGCTTTCTTT.

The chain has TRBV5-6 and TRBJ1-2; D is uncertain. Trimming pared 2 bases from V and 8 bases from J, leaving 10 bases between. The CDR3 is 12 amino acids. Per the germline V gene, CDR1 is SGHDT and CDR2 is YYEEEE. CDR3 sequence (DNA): TGTGCCAGCAGCTTTGGGTTAGAAGGCTACACCTTC. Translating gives CASSFGLEGYTF.

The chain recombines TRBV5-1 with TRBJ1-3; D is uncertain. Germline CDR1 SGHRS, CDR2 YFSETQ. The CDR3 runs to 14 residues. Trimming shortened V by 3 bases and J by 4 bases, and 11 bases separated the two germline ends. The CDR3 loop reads CASSSEPAGNTIYF. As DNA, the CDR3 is TGCGCCAGCAGCTCGGAGCCCGCAGGAAACACCATATATTTT.

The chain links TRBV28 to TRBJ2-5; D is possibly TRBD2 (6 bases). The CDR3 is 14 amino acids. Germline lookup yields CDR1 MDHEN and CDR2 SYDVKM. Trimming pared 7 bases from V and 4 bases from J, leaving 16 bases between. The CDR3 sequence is CASNPSGGAETQYF. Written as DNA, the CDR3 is TGTGCCAGCAACCCAAGTGGCGGGGCAGAGACCCAGTACTTC.

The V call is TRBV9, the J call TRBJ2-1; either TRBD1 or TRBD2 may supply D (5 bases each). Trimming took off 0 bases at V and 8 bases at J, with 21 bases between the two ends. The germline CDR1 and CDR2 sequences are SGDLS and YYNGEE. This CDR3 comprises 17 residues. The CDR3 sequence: CASSVGLATSLQDEQFF. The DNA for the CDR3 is TGTGCCAGCAGCGTAGGTCTAGCCACGTCTTTACAGGATGAGCAGTTCTTC.

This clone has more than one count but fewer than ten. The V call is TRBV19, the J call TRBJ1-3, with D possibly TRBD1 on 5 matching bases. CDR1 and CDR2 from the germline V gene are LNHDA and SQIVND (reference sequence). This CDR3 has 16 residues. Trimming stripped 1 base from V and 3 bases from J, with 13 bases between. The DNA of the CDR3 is TGTGCCAGTAGTATAGTCGGGGGAAAAATTGGAAACACCATATATTTT. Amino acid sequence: CASSIVGGKIGNTIYF.

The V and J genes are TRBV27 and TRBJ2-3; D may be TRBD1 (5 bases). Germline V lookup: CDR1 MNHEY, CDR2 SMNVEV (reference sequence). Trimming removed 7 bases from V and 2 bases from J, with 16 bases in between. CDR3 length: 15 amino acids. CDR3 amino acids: CASTPRGGDTDTQYF. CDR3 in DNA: TGTGCCAGCACGCCTAGGGGTGGTGACACAGATACGCAGTATTTT.

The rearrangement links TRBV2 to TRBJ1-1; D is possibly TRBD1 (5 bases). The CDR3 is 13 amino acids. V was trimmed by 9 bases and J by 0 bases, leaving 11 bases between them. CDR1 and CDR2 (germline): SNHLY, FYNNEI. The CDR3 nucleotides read TGTGCCAGTGTAGGGGAGGTGAACACTGAAGCTTTCTTT. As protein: CASVGEVNTEAFF.

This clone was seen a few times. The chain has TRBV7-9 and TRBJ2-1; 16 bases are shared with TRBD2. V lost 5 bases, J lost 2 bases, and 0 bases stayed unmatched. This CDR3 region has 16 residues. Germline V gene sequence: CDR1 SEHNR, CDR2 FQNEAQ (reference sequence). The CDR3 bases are TGTGCCAGCAGCGGGACTAGCGGGAGGGCCTACAATGAGCAGTTCTTC. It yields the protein CASSGTSGRAYNEQFF.

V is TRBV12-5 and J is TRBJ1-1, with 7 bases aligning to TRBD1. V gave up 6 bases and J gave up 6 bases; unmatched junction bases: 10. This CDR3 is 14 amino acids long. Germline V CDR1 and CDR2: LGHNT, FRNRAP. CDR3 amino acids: CASGLGRDSAEAFF. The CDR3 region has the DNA TGTGCTAGTGGGCTCGGCCGGGACAGCGCTGAAGCTTTCTTT.

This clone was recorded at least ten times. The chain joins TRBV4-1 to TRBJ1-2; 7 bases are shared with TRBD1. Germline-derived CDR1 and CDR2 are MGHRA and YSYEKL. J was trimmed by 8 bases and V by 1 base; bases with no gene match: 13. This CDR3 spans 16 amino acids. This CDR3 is CASSQAVWTGGRGYTF. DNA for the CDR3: TGCGCCAGCAGCCAAGCCGTTTGGACAGGAGGACGGGGCTACACCTTC.

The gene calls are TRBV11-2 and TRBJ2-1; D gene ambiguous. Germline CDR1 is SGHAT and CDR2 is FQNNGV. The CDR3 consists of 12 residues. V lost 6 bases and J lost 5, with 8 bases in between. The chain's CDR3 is CASRPEHNEQFF. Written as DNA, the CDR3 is TGTGCCAGCAGGCCAGAGCACAATGAGCAGTTCTTC.

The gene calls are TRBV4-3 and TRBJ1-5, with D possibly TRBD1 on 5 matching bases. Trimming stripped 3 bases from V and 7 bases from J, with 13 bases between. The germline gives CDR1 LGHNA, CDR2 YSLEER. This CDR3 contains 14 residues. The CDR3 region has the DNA TGCGCCAGCAGCCAGGCCTGGGGGGACCAGCCCCAGCATTTT. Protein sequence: CASSQAWGDQPQHF.

As DNA, the CDR3 is TGTGCCAGCAGCCCAGGACCGGGGCGGAGAGCCAAAAACATTCAGTACTTC. Translating it yields CASSPGPGRRAKNIQYF. J is TRBJ2-4 and V is TRBV7-9; either TRBD1 or TRBD2 may fit D (5 bases each). Trimming removed 5 bases from V and 0 bases from J, with 17 bases in between. This CDR3 is built from 17 residues. The germline CDR1 and CDR2 sequences are SEHNR and FQNEAQ (reference sequence). The whole variable domain, filled in from reference TRBV7-9 and TRBJ2-4, reads DTGVSQNPRHKITKRGQNVTFRCDPISEHNRLYWYRQTLGQGPEFLTYFQNEAQLEKSRLLSDRFSAERPKGSFSTLEIQRTEQGDSAMYLCASSPGPGRRAKNIQYFGAGTRLSVL.

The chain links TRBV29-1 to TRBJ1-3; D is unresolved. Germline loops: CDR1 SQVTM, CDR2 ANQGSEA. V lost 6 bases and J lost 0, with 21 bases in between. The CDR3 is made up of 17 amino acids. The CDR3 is CSVRGEPRPSSGNTIYF. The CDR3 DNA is TGCAGCGTCCGCGGGGAGCCCAGGCCAAGCTCTGGAAACACCATATATTTT.

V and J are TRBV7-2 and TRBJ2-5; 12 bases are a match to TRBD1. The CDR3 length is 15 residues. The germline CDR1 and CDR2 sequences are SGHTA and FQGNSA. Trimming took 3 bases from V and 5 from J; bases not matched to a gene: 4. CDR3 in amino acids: CASSLGDRGLETQYF. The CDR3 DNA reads TGTGCCAGCAGCTTGGGGGACAGGGGGCTGGAGACCCAGTACTTC.

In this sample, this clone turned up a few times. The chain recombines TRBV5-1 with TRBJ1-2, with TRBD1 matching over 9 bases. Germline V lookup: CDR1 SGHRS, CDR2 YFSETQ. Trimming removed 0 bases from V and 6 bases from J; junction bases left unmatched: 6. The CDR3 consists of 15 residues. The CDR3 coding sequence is TGCGCCAGCAGCTTGGGGGACAGGGTAATGGATGGCTACACCTTC. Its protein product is CASSLGDRVMDGYTF.

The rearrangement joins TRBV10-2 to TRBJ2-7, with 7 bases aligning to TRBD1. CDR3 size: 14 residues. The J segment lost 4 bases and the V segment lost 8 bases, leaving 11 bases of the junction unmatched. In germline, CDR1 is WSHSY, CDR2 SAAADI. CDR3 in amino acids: CASATDRTQYEQYF. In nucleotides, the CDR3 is TGCGCCAGCGCTACGGACAGGACTCAGTACGAGCAGTACTTC.

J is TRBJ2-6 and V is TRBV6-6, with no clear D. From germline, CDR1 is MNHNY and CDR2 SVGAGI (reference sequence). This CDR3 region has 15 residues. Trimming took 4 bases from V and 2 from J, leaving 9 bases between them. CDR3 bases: TGTGCCAGCAGTTTCCAGAGCCCTGGGGCCAACGTCCTGACTTTC. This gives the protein CASSFQSPGANVLTF.